The 22 T cell receptor beta chains in this list originate from one sample, sequenced in a study of T cells expressing NK-cell markers. From its re-call of the 5' RACE reads, TCRdb lists each CDR3 protein once, without DNA. This table holds some 300,000 distinct CDR3 sequences. Sequenced material: blood T cells: a sorted CD56 or NKG2C T cell subset, CD4+ or CD8+ T cells, or bulk PBMC T cells (not recorded which). These receptors all come from a man between 18 and 35 years old in good health.

The chain employs TRBV29-1 and TRBJ2-7; TCRdb names TRBD2, which stays unverified in the absence of DNA. CDR3 size: 13 residues. Per the germline V gene, CDR1 is SQVTM and CDR2 is ANQGSEA. The CDR3 sequence: CSLREGGSHEQYF.

The chain employs TRBV2 and TRBJ2-3; the TCRdb call, TRBD2, lacks DNA for checking. Per the germline V gene, CDR1 is SNHLY and CDR2 is FYNNEI. The CDR3 length is 14 residues. CDR3 in amino acids: CASSGVSGTDTQYF. The full variable domain, rest sourced from reference TRBV2 and TRBJ2-3, is EPEVTQTPSHQVTQMGQEVILRCVPISNHLYFYWYRQILGQKVEFLVSFYNNEISEKSEIFDDQFSVERPDGSNFTLKIRSTKLEDSAMYFCASSGVSGTDTQYFGPGTRLTVL.

The CDR3: CASSFIDRAGGRAFF. The rearrangement joins TRBV12-3 or TRBV12-4 to TRBJ1-1. This CDR3 comprises 15 residues.

The CDR3: CASSLAGSAIAKNIQYF. This chain uses TRBV7-8 with TRBJ2-4. Germline V gene sequence: CDR1 SGHVS, CDR2 FQNEAQ. The CDR3 sequence is 17 residues long.

V is TRBV5-6 and J is TRBJ2-5; the D call of TRBD1 rests on TCRdb alone, since no DNA is present to check it. Looked up from germline, CDR1 is SGHDT and CDR2 is YYEEEE. The CDR3 contains 14 residues. This CDR3 is CASSLVGTGETQYF.

This sequence joins TRBV12-3 or TRBV12-4 and TRBJ2-3; TCRdb returns TRBD1, unconfirmable since there is no DNA. The CDR3 loop spans 18 amino acids. This CDR3 is CASSQRSRGLSTADTQYF.

This sequence joins TRBV5-1 and TRBJ1-1; TCRdb's assignment of TRBD1 cannot be checked, as there is no DNA. CDR3 size: 14 residues. Germline CDR1 is SGHRS and CDR2 is YFSETQ. The CDR3 loop is CASSSRGGTEGAFF.

CDR3 sequence reads: CASSAFSLTAETQYF. V usage is TRBV25-1 and J usage is TRBJ2-5. Per the germline V gene, CDR1 is MGHDK and CDR2 is SYGVNS. The CDR3 is 15 amino acids.

This chain links TRBV6-1 with TRBJ2-7. CDR1 and CDR2 from the germline V gene are MNHNS and SASEGT. The CDR3 totals 13 residues. The CDR3 sequence is CASSRQVNYEQYF.

The V and J genes are TRBV15 and TRBJ2-3; TCRdb's D gene call, TRBD2, goes unchecked for lack of DNA. The CDR3 is 15 amino acids. The germline gives CDR1 LNHNV, CDR2 YYDKDF (reference sequence). The CDR3 loop is CATSRDWGGEDTQYF.

The V call is TRBV12-3 or TRBV12-4, the J call TRBJ2-2; without DNA, the TCRdb call of TRBD1 cannot be checked. This CDR3 contains 15 residues. This CDR3 reads CASSGTVTETGELFF.

The chain recombines TRBV6-5 with TRBJ1-5. Germline loops: CDR1 MNHEY, CDR2 SVGAGI. CDR3 size: 16 residues. The chain's CDR3 is CASSYFSRAWPQPQHF.

The V and J genes are TRBV12-3 or TRBV12-4 and TRBJ2-2; TCRdb picks TRBD1, but there is no DNA to check that call. This CDR3 comprises 17 residues. This CDR3 is CASTGLSGQVRTGELFF.

The chain is built from TRBV7-8 and TRBJ2-1; TCRdb outputs TRBD2, but without DNA this stays unchecked. The CDR3 has 15 amino acids. Germline V CDR1 and CDR2: SGHVS, FQNEAQ. The CDR3 is CASSLEGLAHNEQFF. Combining the CDR3 with reference TRBV7-8 and TRBJ2-1 gives the whole variable domain GAGVSQSPRYKVAKRGQDVALRCDPISGHVSLFWYQQALGQGPEFLTYFQNEAQLDKSGLPSDRFFAERPEGSVSTLKIQRTQQEDSAVYLCASSLEGLAHNEQFFGPGTRLTVL.

V is TRBV19 and J is TRBJ1-2; no DNA is available, so the TRBD1 call from TCRdb remains unchecked. Germline lookup yields CDR1 LNHDA and CDR2 SQIVND (reference sequence). The CDR3 has 13 residues. The chain's CDR3 is CASNGQLGGGYTF. Full variable domain (rest looked up from reference TRBV19 and TRBJ1-2): DGGITQSPKYLFRKEGQNVTLSCEQNLNHDAMYWYRQDPGQGLRLIYYSQIVNDFQKGDIAEGYSVSREKKESFPLTVTSAQKNPTAFYLCASNGQLGGGYTFGSGTRLTVV.

The chain recombines TRBV23-1 with TRBJ1-2; TCRdb indicates TRBD1, and absent DNA this call remains unverified. TRBV23-1 is designated an ORF whose function remains uncertain. The CDR3 is made up of 13 amino acids. The CDR3: CASSQGQDYGYTF.

The chain is built from TRBV24-1 and TRBJ2-5. This CDR3 is 13 amino acids long. Germline-derived CDR1 and CDR2 are KGHDR and SFDVKD. CDR3 loop: CATSDFLGETQYF.

The rearrangement links TRBV18 to TRBJ2-7. The CDR3 totals 11 residues. CDR1 is KGHSH and CDR2 is LQKENI in the germline V gene. CDR3: CASSRQVSQYF. The full variable domain, with the rest looked up from reference TRBV18 and TRBJ2-7, is NAGVMQNPRHLVRRRGQEARLRCSPMKGHSHVYWYRQLPEEGLKFMVYLQKENIIDESGMPKERFSAEFPKEGPSILRIQQVVRGDSAAYFCASSRQVSQYFGPGTRLTVT.

The chain is built from TRBV11-2 and TRBJ2-5; without DNA, the TCRdb call of TRBD1 cannot be checked. CDR3 size: 17 residues. Germline V gene sequence: CDR1 SGHAT, CDR2 FQNNGV. CDR3: CASSLAVSWTVRETQYF.

The chain uses TRBV6-5 and TRBJ1-2. The CDR3 length is 12 residues. Germline V CDR1 and CDR2: MNHEY, SVGAGI. The CDR3: CASSSGSVGYTF.

The rearrangement uses TRBV21-1 and TRBJ2-5; the TCRdb call, TRBD1, lacks DNA for checking. TRBV21-1 is a recognized pseudogene. The CDR3 runs to 13 residues. Here the CDR3 reads CARRGRQQETQYF.

The V gene is TRBV6-5, the J gene TRBJ2-2; TCRdb selects TRBD2, and the lack of DNA leaves this call unchecked. The CDR3 loop spans 15 amino acids. The germline V gene has CDR1 MNHEY and CDR2 SVGAGI. The CDR3 region is CASSYASPFTGELFF.